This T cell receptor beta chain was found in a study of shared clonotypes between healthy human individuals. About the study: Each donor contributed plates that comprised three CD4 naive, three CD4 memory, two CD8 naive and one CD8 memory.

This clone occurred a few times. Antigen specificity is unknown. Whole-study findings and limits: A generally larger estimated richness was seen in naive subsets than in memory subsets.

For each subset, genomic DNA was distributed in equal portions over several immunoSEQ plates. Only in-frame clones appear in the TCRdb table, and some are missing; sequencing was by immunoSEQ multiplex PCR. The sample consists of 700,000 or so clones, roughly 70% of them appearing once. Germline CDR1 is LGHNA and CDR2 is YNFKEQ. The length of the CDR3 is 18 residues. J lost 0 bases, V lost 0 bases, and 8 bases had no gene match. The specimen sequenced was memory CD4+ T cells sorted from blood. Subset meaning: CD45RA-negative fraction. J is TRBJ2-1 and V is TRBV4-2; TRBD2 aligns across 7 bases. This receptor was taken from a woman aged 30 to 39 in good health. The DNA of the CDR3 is TGTGCCAGCAGCCAAGATCCAGTCGTAGCGGGCTCCTACAATGAGCAGTTCTTC. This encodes CASSQDPVVAGSYNEQFF.